The source of this T cell receptor (beta chain) is a study of a mutant IDH1 vaccine in newly diagnosed glioma. The overall study: Averaging around 40 years of age, treated patients were around 60% male and 37.5% female. Patients previously underwent radiotherapy, temozolomide, or both, and most underwent both. Notes on the study in general: Immune responses induced by vaccination arose in approximately 92% of the patients. Top peripheral T cell clonotype shifts appeared unrelated to pseudoprogression.

Time point defined: baseline, week 1 (first vaccination visit). The sample's treatment: pre-vaccination baseline after standard-of-care therapy. This CDR3 comprises 13 residues. Trimming took 7 bases from V and 1 from J, leaving 9 bases between them. Germline V gene sequence: CDR1 MNHNY, CDR2 SVGAGI (reference sequence). In the case of this clone: Its specificity is not known.

The method was immunoSEQ multiplex PCR; TCRdb's version includes in-frame clones alone and lacks a portion of them. Of 75,000 to 100,000 clones listed, 82% are singletons. The sequenced sample was PBMCs, obtained from a glioma patient treated with radiotherapy, temozolomide or both. The sequence was collected from a man in his forties with glioma. Some clones in this sample may be carry-over from other donors' samples. The chain has TRBV6-6 and TRBJ2-3; D unresolved. The CDR3 loop reads CASTPGGTDTQYF. The DNA for the CDR3 is TGTGCCAGCACCCCCGGTGGCACAGATACGCAGTATTTT.